This T cell receptor (beta chain) was sequenced in a study of T cells in Graves' hyperthyroidism and ophthalmopathy. CDR3 size: 15 residues. Germline CDR1 SGHNT, CDR2 YYREEE (reference sequence). With 0 bases clipped from V and 1 base from J, the junction kept 3 bases outside the gene matches. RNA transcripts served as the template for amplifying TCR beta CDR3 regions. With the HTBI primer set, the TCR CDR3 went through a first round of RT-PCR. TCRdb passed the multiplex PCR reads through MiXCR, listing each CDR3 protein once. The sample yields some 550,000 distinct CDR3 sequences, roughly 20% seen once. For Graves' hyperthyroidism to be stable, ophthalmopathy could not progress within 18 months. Each patient was aged 18 to 65 and had newly diagnosed hyperthyroidism of under 2 months' duration. Reasons for excluding patients were uncontrolled infection, other autoimmune disease, pregnancy or lactation.

This clonotype has a handful of counts. Sample: blood. The TCR comes from a young man with Graves' hyperthyroidism. V gene TRBV5-4 combines with J gene TRBJ2-7; 8 nucleotides line up with TRBD2. The CDR3 region is CASSLAVAGSYEQYF. CDR3 coding DNA: TGTGCCAGCAGCTTGGCGGTAGCGGGGTCCTACGAGCAGTACTTC. Looking up the rest from reference TRBV5-4 and TRBJ2-7 gives the full variable domain: ETGVTQSPTHLIKTRGQQVTLRCSSQSGHNTVSWYQQALGQGPQFIFQYYREEENGRGNFPPRFSGLQFPNYSSELNVNALELDDSALYLCASSLAVAGSYEQYFGPGTRLTVT.